These 31 T cell receptor beta chains came from one sample sequenced in a study of T-cell memory formation after mild COVID-19. MiXCR, run by TCRdb on the 5' RACE reads, gives a single entry per CDR3 protein. The data hold about 410,000 distinct CDR3 sequences, with approximately 19% observed a single time. Sequencing was carried out using PBMCs or a T cell subset sorted from them (not recorded which). The receptors derive from a man between 18 and 35 years old who had mild COVID-19 (a few samples of this study predate the infection). Cell type and time point are not known.

The rearrangement uses TRBV7-2 and TRBJ2-5; D remains ambiguous. The CDR3 has 15 residues. The ends were cut back, 7 bases at V and 3 bases at J, with 18 bases in the middle. CDR1 SGHTA and CDR2 FQGNSA come from the germline V gene. CDR3 DNA: TGTGCCAGCACCCTAGTCGGCACCTCCAAAGAGACCCAGTACTTC. This translates into CASTLVGTSKETQYF.

This clonotype was observed a few times. Here the CDR3 DNA reads TGCAGTGCAGTCCCCGGGACAGGTCTTTCCTACGAGCAGTACTTC. This sequence encodes CSAVPGTGLSYEQYF. The J gene is TRBJ2-7, the V gene TRBV20-1, with 8 bases identical to TRBD1. The CDR3 is 15 amino acids. V was pared by 6 bases and J by 1 base, with 11 bases of the junction left unmatched. Germline V gene data show CDR1 as DFQATT and CDR2 as SNEGSKA (reference sequence).

This chain connects TRBV12-3 or TRBV12-4 to TRBJ1-1; D is unresolved. Trimming stripped 2 bases from V and 1 base from J, with 8 bases between. This CDR3 is built from 14 residues. The CDR3: CASSLWRGNTEAFF. As DNA, the CDR3 is TGTGCCAGCAGTTTATGGCGCGGGAACACTGAAGCTTTCTTT.

V is TRBV10-2 and J is TRBJ2-5; 8 positions match TRBD1. V was clipped by 6 bases and J by 2 bases; unmatched bases: 8. CDR3 length equals 15 residues. Germline V gene data show CDR1 as WSHSY and CDR2 as SAAADI. CDR3 in amino acids: CASSSRGQAQETQYF. CDR3 bases: TGCGCCAGCAGCTCCCGGGGACAGGCTCAAGAGACCCAGTACTTC.

This clonotype has only a few counts. The rearrangement links TRBV7-2 to TRBJ2-7; maybe TRBD2 (7 bases). The CDR3 has 13 amino acids. Trimming stripped 4 bases from V and 3 bases from J, with 10 bases between. CDR1 and CDR2 (germline): SGHTA, FQGNSA. CDR3 sequence reads: CASSWGGSYEQYF. DNA of the CDR3: TGTGCCAGCAGCTGGGGGGGCAGCTACGAGCAGTACTTC.

This clonotype was seen only a few times. The chain is built from TRBV4-1 and TRBJ1-2; tentatively, D is TRBD1 (5 bases). Germline V gene sequence: CDR1 MGHRA, CDR2 YSYEKL. This CDR3 has 13 amino acids. Trimming pared 2 bases from V and 7 bases from J, leaving 11 bases between. CDR3 nucleotide sequence: TGCGCCAGCAGCCAATTCGGGGCAGTTGGCTACACCTTC. It specifies CASSQFGAVGYTF.

This clonotype was seen only a few times. J is TRBJ1-2 and V is TRBV20-1; D might be TRBD1 (6 bases). The CDR3 consists of 14 residues. The V gene lost 3 bases and the J gene lost 2 bases, with 13 bases spanning the gap. Per germline, CDR1 DFQATT and CDR2 SNEGSKA (reference sequence). CDR3 DNA: TGCAGTGCTAGCCCCCCACAGGGAAACTATGGCTACACCTTC. Translating it yields CSASPPQGNYGYTF.

This sequence joins TRBV12-3 or TRBV12-4 and TRBJ1-1; D gene uncertain. Trimming cost V 6 bases and J 10 bases, with 15 bases left between them. The CDR3 has 12 amino acids. The chain's CDR3 is CASRSDAAAAFF. The CDR3 nucleotides are TGTGCCAGCAGATCGGACGCCGCTGCAGCTTTCTTT.

This rearrangement joins TRBV5-1 to TRBJ2-5, with D tentatively TRBD2 (6 bases). The CDR3 runs 13 residues. CDR1 is SGHRS, CDR2 YFSETQ, per germline. Trimming pared 4 bases from V and 5 bases from J, leaving 12 bases between. DNA for the CDR3: TGCGCCAGCAGCGGAGGGCCCGGCGAGACCCAGTACTTC. It yields the protein CASSGGPGETQYF.

The chain employs TRBV7-2 and TRBJ1-6; no firm D call. Germline V gene lookup returns CDR1 SGHTA and CDR2 FQGNSA. The V end lost 2 bases, the J end lost 9 bases, and 5 bases lay between the germline ends. CDR3 length equals 12 residues. CDR3 nucleotides: TGTGCCAGCAGCTTAATGGGTTCACCCCTCCACTTT. Translating gives CASSLMGSPLHF.

This rearrangement joins TRBV4-3 to TRBJ2-5, with 16 bases aligning to TRBD2. The V gene end was trimmed by 4 bases and the J gene end by 5 bases; junction bases not matched to a gene: 10. The CDR3 is 18 amino acids. Germline loops: CDR1 LGHNA, CDR2 YSLEER. The CDR3: CASSPRGLAGGTSETQYF. The CDR3 DNA is TGCGCCAGCAGCCCTCGGGGACTAGCGGGGGGGACGTCCGAGACCCAGTACTTC.

This clonotype came up many times. CDR3 residues: CASRAPLRELFF. CDR3 nucleotides: TGTGCCAGCAGGGCCCCTTTGAGGGAGCTGTTTTTT. The chain uses TRBV28 and TRBJ2-2; D is uncertain. Germline V CDR1 and CDR2: MDHEN, SYDVKM. The length of the CDR3 is 12 residues. The V gene lost 6 bases and the J gene lost 9 bases, with 11 bases spanning the gap.

This chain joins TRBV5-1 and TRBJ2-7; the match to TRBD1 covers 7 bases. There are 13 residues in the CDR3. J lost 6 bases, V lost 6 bases, and 9 bases had no gene match. CDR1 SGHRS and CDR2 YFSETQ come from the germline V gene. The CDR3 region is CASTQGQEAEQYF. Here the CDR3 DNA reads TGCGCCAGCACCCAAGGACAGGAGGCCGAGCAGTACTTC. Variable domain in full (rest from reference TRBV5-1 and TRBJ2-7): KAGVTQTPRYLIKTRGQQVTLSCSPISGHRSVSWYQQTPGQGLQFLFEYFSETQRNKGNFPGRFSGRQFSNSRSEMNVSTLELGDSALYLCASTQGQEAEQYFGPGTRLTVT.

The chain combines TRBV12-3 or TRBV12-4 with TRBJ1-5; D call uncertain. V was clipped by 6 bases and J by 4 bases, with 10 bases between them. The CDR3 is 13 amino acids. CDR3 sequence reads: CASSFWGNQPQHF. In DNA, the CDR3 is TGTGCCAGCAGCTTTTGGGGAAATCAGCCCCAGCATTTT.

The chain has TRBV29-1 and TRBJ1-2; D might be TRBD1 (5 bases). This CDR3 is 12 amino acids long. Germline V gene sequence: CDR1 SQVTM, CDR2 ANQGSEA. V gave up 5 bases and J gave up 5 bases, with 12 bases separating them. CDR3 amino acids: CSVRETVYGYTF. The CDR3 coding sequence is TGCAGCGTTCGAGAGACAGTATATGGCTACACCTTC.

The chain employs TRBV12-3 or TRBV12-4 and TRBJ2-1; D is ambiguous. V was trimmed by 4 bases and J by 0 bases, leaving 13 bases between them. CDR3 length: 16 residues. The CDR3 sequence: CASSSFEVSSYNEQFF. In nucleotides, the CDR3 is TGTGCCAGCAGTTCGTTTGAGGTGAGCTCCTACAATGAGCAGTTCTTC.

V and J are TRBV30 and TRBJ2-5; 15 bases align to TRBD2. This CDR3 has 15 amino acids. V lost 8 bases and J lost 6; bases outside the gene matches: 10. Germline CDR1 and CDR2: GTSNPN and SVGIG (reference sequence). CDR3 DNA: TGTGCCGGAAACCCGGGACTAGCGGGGGGAAAGACCCAGTACTTC. Its protein product is CAGNPGLAGGKTQYF.

The chain has TRBV7-2 and TRBJ2-3; TRBD2 is a possible D gene (6 bases). CDR1 SGHTA and CDR2 FQGNSA come from the germline V gene. V gave up 5 bases and J gave up 8 bases, with 17 bases separating them. The CDR3 spans 14 residues. Written as DNA, the CDR3 is TGTGCCAGCAGCCTCCTCTCGATGGAGGGTACGCAGTATTTT. This encodes CASSLLSMEGTQYF.

This clonotype was seen a handful of times. The chain is built from TRBV6-6 and TRBJ2-3; 7 nucleotides align to TRBD1. Germline-derived CDR1 and CDR2 are MNHNY and SVGAGI (reference sequence). J was trimmed by 2 bases and V by 6 bases; bases with no gene match: 8. The CDR3 contains 15 residues. Here the CDR3 DNA reads TGTGCCAGCAGATCCGGACAGGCGAACACAGATACGCAGTATTTT. Its translation: CASRSGQANTDTQYF.

This clonotype was observed a handful of times. The V call is TRBV6-5, the J call TRBJ2-5; D gene ambiguous. This CDR3 region has 14 residues. Germline V gene sequence: CDR1 MNHEY, CDR2 SVGAGI. Trimming removed 0 bases from V and 4 bases from J, with 9 bases in between. The CDR3 loop reads CASSYSGLRETQYF. The CDR3 bases are TGTGCCAGCAGTTACTCGGGCCTCCGAGAGACCCAGTACTTC.

The chain has TRBV20-1 and TRBJ2-1; D possibly corresponds to TRBD1 (6 bases). Germline CDR1 and CDR2: DFQATT and SNEGSKA (reference sequence). V lost 6 bases, J lost 3 bases, and 12 bases lay in between. The CDR3 has 13 amino acids. The DNA for the CDR3 is TGCAGTGCCGTGGACAGAGTCTACAATGAGCAGTTCTTC. Translated, it gives CSAVDRVYNEQFF.

The chain links TRBV7-9 to TRBJ1-6; D gene uncertain. The V gene's germline CDR1 is SEHNR and CDR2 FQNEAQ (reference sequence). Trimming stripped 3 bases from V and 7 bases from J, with 10 bases between. There are 14 residues in the CDR3. CDR3 nucleotides: TGTGCCAGCAGCTTCCCTCGGGGAAATTCACCCCTCCACTTT. Translated, it gives CASSFPRGNSPLHF.

In its sample, this clonotype was seen a few times. The chain has TRBV5-1 and TRBJ1-3; D call uncertain. The V end lost 1 base, the J end lost 2 bases, and 4 bases lay between the germline ends. From germline, CDR1 is SGHRS and CDR2 YFSETQ. The CDR3 extends over 13 amino acids. CDR3 sequence: CASSLQPGNTIYF. For the CDR3, the DNA is TGCGCCAGCAGCTTGCAGCCTGGAAACACCATATATTTT.

This clonotype has more than one count but fewer than ten. The DNA is left out, because the CDR3 cannot be placed on it with certainty; the CDR3 is given as TCRdb lists it. The chain links TRBV12-3 or TRBV12-4 to TRBJ1-1. The CDR3 is 14 residues long, ends included. CDR3 region: CASSLALMDMKLSF.

This clonotype was found a few times. This chain links TRBV15 with TRBJ2-5; 8 bases line up with TRBD2. Looked up from germline, CDR1 is LNHNV and CDR2 is YYDKDF (reference sequence). CDR3 length: 13 amino acids. V shed 8 bases and J 5 bases; nucleotides not matched to a gene: 7. The CDR3 region has the DNA TGTGCCACCGGTCGTCGCGGGGGGGAGACCCAGTACTTC. This gives the protein CATGRRGGETQYF.

In this sample, this clonotype turned up a few times. This chain joins TRBV20-1 and TRBJ1-5; TRBD1 agrees at 8 bases. Germline V CDR1 and CDR2: DFQATT, SNEGSKA (reference sequence). The CDR3 contains 17 residues. The V and J ends lost 1 base and 5 bases, in that order; junction bases with no gene match: 13. Here the CDR3 reads CSARGKDRDGVYQPQHF. CDR3 nucleotides: TGCAGTGCTAGAGGGAAGGACAGGGATGGAGTGTATCAGCCCCAGCATTTT.

This clonotype was seen ten or more times. The chain couples TRBV7-8 to TRBJ1-5; D possibly corresponds to TRBD1 (5 bases). The germline gives CDR1 SGHVS, CDR2 FQNEAQ. This CDR3 has 15 residues. Trimming stripped 5 bases from V and 3 bases from J, with 14 bases between. CDR3 loop: CASSRRDGNNQPQHF. CDR3 nucleotide sequence: TGTGCCAGCAGCCGCAGGGATGGGAACAATCAGCCCCAGCATTTT.

The genes are TRBV12-3 or TRBV12-4 and TRBJ2-1; TRBD2 agrees at 7 bases. The CDR3 extends over 16 amino acids. J gave up 4 bases and V 6 bases, and 12 bases lay outside the gene matches. The CDR3 region has the DNA TGTGCCAGCAGCCAACCGCGGGGGACTATATACAATGAGCAGTTCTTC. Amino acids: CASSQPRGTIYNEQFF.

The V call is TRBV30, the J call TRBJ2-1, with D possibly TRBD2 on 5 matching bases. This CDR3 has 11 residues. V lost 2 bases and J lost 13, with 12 bases in between. The germline V gene has CDR1 GTSNPN and CDR2 SVGIG (reference sequence). CDR3 DNA sequence: TGTGCCTGGAGTTCTCGGGATCACCAGTTCTTC. It translates to CAWSSRDHQFF.

This clonotype occurred many times. The chain carries TRBV28 and TRBJ2-7; perhaps D is TRBD1 or TRBD2 (5 bases each). V lost 1 base and J 2 bases, leaving 9 bases between the germline ends. CDR3 length: 14 amino acids. Germline V gene sequence: CDR1 MDHEN, CDR2 SYDVKM. The CDR3 reads CASSLYGDPYEQYV. The DNA for the CDR3 is TGTGCCAGCAGTTTATACGGGGACCCCTACGAGCAGTACGTC.

This clonotype was recorded a few times. This chain connects TRBV7-2 to TRBJ1-3; the match to TRBD1 covers 11 bases. J was trimmed by 8 bases and V by 4 bases; bases with no gene match: 1. The CDR3 runs to 13 residues. Germline CDR1 reads SGHTA; CDR2 reads FQGNSA. In DNA, the CDR3 is TGTGCCAGCAGCTGGGACAGGGGGGACACCATATATTTT. Translating it yields CASSWDRGDTIYF.